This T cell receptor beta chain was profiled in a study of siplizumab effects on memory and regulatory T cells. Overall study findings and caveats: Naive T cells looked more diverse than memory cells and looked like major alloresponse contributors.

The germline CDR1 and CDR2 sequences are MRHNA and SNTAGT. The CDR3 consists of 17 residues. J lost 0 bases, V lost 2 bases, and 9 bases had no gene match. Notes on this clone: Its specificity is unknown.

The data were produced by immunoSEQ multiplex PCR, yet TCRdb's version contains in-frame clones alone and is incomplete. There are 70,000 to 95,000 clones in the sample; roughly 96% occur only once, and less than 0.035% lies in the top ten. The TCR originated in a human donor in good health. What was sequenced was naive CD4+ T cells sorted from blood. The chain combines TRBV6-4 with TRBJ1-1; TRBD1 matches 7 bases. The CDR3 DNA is TGTGCCAGCAGTGACGGCTTGGGGACAGCAATGAACACTGAAGCTTTCTTT. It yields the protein CASSDGLGTAMNTEAFF.